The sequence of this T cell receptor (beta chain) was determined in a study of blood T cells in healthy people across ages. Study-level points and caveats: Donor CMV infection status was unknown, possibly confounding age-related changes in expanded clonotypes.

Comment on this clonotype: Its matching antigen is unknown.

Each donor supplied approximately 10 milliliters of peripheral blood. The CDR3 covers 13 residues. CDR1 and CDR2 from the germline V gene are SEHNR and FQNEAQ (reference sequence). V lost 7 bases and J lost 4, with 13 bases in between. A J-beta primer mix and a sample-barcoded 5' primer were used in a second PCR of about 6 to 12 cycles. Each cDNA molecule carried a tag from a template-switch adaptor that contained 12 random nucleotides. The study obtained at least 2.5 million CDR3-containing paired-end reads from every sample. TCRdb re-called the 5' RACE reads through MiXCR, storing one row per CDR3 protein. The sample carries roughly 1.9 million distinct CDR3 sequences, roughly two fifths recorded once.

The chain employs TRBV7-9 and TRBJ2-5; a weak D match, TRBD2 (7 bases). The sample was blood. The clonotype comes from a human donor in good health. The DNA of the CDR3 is TGTGCCAGCACCCTAAGGGGGGGAGAGACCCAGTACTTC. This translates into CASTLRGGETQYF.